This T cell receptor (beta chain) was obtained from a study of spatial heterogeneity in lung cancer. Time point denoted: blood at routine non-recurrence follow-up after resection. A unique molecular identifier was carried by every single TCR cDNA molecule. Each CDR3 protein gets one entry after TCRdb re-called the 5' RACE reads with MiXCR. The sample includes approximately 17,000 distinct CDR3 sequences, about 19% of them seen just once. This CDR3 has 15 residues. The germline gives CDR1 SGHTA, CDR2 FQGNSA. V dropped 1 base and J dropped 4 bases, with 12 bases sitting between them. This sequence originates from a male donor with early-stage non-small cell lung cancer. The V call is TRBV7-2, the J call TRBJ2-3; no definite D call. Sequencing was performed on PBMCs, taken at follow-up. The CDR3 DNA sequence: TGTGCCAGCAGCTTAGACCCCCGGTTAGCAGATACGCAGTATTTT. This sequence encodes CASSLDPRLADTQYF. Filled out from reference TRBV7-2 and TRBJ2-3, the complete variable domain reads GAGVSQSPSNKVTEKGKDVELRCDPISGHTALYWYRQSLGQGLEFLIYFQGNSAPDKSGLPSDRFSAERTGGSVSTLTIQRTQQEDSAVYLCASSLDPRLADTQYFGPGTRLTVL.